This T cell receptor (beta chain) was identified in a study of EBV T-cell therapy then PD-1 blockade in nasopharyngeal carcinoma. CDR1 and CDR2 from the germline V gene are MNHEY and SVGEGT. The CDR3 is 15 amino acids. V gave up 6 bases and J gave up 8 bases, with 17 bases separating them. This clone has more than one count but fewer than ten. Its specificity is unknown. As for treatment: AdE1-LMPpoly-expanded autologous EBV-specific T-cell therapy followed by anti-PD-1 nivolumab. Data came from immunoSEQ multiplex PCR; TCRdb stores just in-frame clones and leaves some out. The top ten hold approximately 24% of the sample, which has roughly 22,000 clones, 82% seen once.

The J gene is TRBJ1-6, the V gene TRBV6-2 or TRBV6-3; D possibly corresponds to TRBD1 (6 bases). Material: CD8+ T cells from blood, obtained at day -245 from a patient whose treatment included autologous EBV-specific T cells and nivolumab. The receptor was derived from a man aged 40-49 years with nasopharyngeal carcinoma. CDR3 residues: CASSITGRVDSPLHF. Written as DNA, the CDR3 is TGTGCCAGCAGCATTACAGGGAGGGTTGATTCACCCCTCCACTTT.